These 9 T cell receptor beta chains were all obtained from the same sample, sequenced in a study of blood T cell repertoires in COVID-19. TCRdb's copy holds only in-frame clones and misses some; the assay was immunoSEQ multiplex PCR. The table lists around 250,000 clones, roughly 88% of them singletons. The source material was peripheral blood. These receptors were taken from a woman in her sixties or seventies with COVID-19, enrolled during active disease.

This chain connects TRBV24-1 to TRBJ2-5; the match to TRBD2 covers 10 bases. This CDR3 is 17 amino acids long. Per the germline V gene, CDR1 is KGHDR and CDR2 is SFDVKD. Trimming at V came to 4 bases and at J to 2 bases, leaving 9 bases not matched to a gene. DNA for the CDR3: TGTGCCACCAGTGAGGCTAGCGGGAGAATGGCTCAAGAGACCCAGTACTTC. This codes for CATSEASGRMAQETQYF.

The genes are TRBV12-3 or TRBV12-4 and TRBJ2-7, with a weak D call TRBD1 (5 bases). V shed 7 bases and J shed 2 bases, with 12 bases lying between them. The CDR3 spans 13 residues. Here the CDR3 DNA reads TGTGCCAGCACCCAAGGGGTTGCCTACGAGCAGTACTTC. It is translated as CASTQGVAYEQYF.

As DNA, the CDR3 is TGTGCCAGCAGCCAACAACGCGGGGGAAAACTGTTTTTT. This translates into CASSQQRGGKLFF. The chain is built from TRBV14 and TRBJ1-4; possible D gene TRBD1, 5 bases. Between the trimmed V and J ends, which lost 2 bases and 10 bases, there was a span of 11 bases. Per germline, CDR1 SGHDN and CDR2 FVKESK. The CDR3 loop spans 13 amino acids.

The chain employs TRBV6-5 and TRBJ2-7; 8 bases map to TRBD1. The germline V gene encodes CDR1 MNHEY and CDR2 SVGAGI. The V and J ends lost 7 bases and 0 bases, in that order; junction bases with no gene match: 5. CDR3 length: 14 residues. The CDR3: CASNQGANSYEQYF. The CDR3 DNA reads as TGTGCCAGCAATCAGGGGGCGAACTCCTACGAGCAGTACTTC.

The chain combines TRBV11-2 with TRBJ2-3, with D tentatively TRBD2 (5 bases). CDR1 is SGHAT and CDR2 is FQNNGV in the germline V gene. V lost 5 bases and J lost 4, with 19 bases in between. The CDR3 covers 16 residues. CDR3 sequence reads: CASSPGWREIPDTQYF. The CDR3 DNA follows: TGTGCCAGCAGCCCGGGGTGGCGAGAGATCCCAGATACGCAGTATTTT.

V is TRBV28 and J is TRBJ1-1; 9 bases fit TRBD1. The CDR3 is made up of 14 amino acids. From germline, CDR1 is MDHEN and CDR2 SYDVKM. V was clipped by 7 bases and J by 5 bases; unmatched bases: 8. The CDR3 bases are TGTGCCAGCACTTCGGGACAGGGATGGACTGAAGCTTTCTTT. This codes for CASTSGQGWTEAFF.

This chain links TRBV5-4 with TRBJ2-1; D is perhaps TRBD2 (5 bases). V lost 2 bases and J lost 10, with 13 bases in between. The CDR3 spans 13 residues. Per germline, CDR1 SGHNT and CDR2 YYREEE (reference sequence). The CDR3 DNA is TGTGCCAGCAGCTTAATTCGGGGAGAAGAGCAGTTCTTC. Protein: CASSLIRGEEQFF.

The rearrangement links TRBV4-1 to TRBJ1-4; D might be TRBD1 (6 bases). V was pared by 1 base and J by 7 bases, with 16 bases between. CDR3 length equals 16 residues. Germline V lookup: CDR1 MGHRA, CDR2 YSYEKL. The CDR3 DNA is TGCGCCAGCAGCCAAGCCCCTACAGGGATGAGTGAAAAACTGTTTTTT. This translates into CASSQAPTGMSEKLFF.

The rearrangement uses TRBV6-5 and TRBJ2-1; TRBD1 matches 7 bases. Germline CDR1 MNHEY, CDR2 SVGAGI. V dropped 5 bases and J dropped 4; count of bases not matched to a gene: 8. The CDR3 spans 15 residues. CDR3 in DNA: TGTGCCAGCAGTCCAACCTGGGACAGATACAATGAGCAGTTCTTC. Its protein is CASSPTWDRYNEQFF.